One sample yielded the 7 T cell receptor beta chains listed below, sequenced in a study of shared clonotypes between healthy human individuals. TCRdb's copy holds only in-frame clones and misses some; the assay was immunoSEQ multiplex PCR. The table lists 2,100,000 or so clones, approximately 94% of them singletons. The sample comprised naive CD4+ T cells sorted from blood. Sample subset: CD45RA+ positively selected. All receptors come from a man in his late teens or twenties in good health.

CDR3 amino acids: CASSLDLGVAGKTGELFF. In DNA, the CDR3 is TGTGCCAGCAGCTTAGATCTGGGGGTAGCGGGAAAAACCGGGGAGCTGTTTTTT. This chain joins TRBV11-2 and TRBJ2-2, with 8 bases lining up with TRBD2. The V segment lost 0 bases and the J segment 5 bases; nucleotides outside the gene matches: 11. CDR3 length: 18 amino acids. CDR1 and CDR2 (germline): SGHAT, FQNNGV.

The CDR3 DNA reads as TGTGCCAGCAGAGAGACTAGCGGGGAGACCCAGTACTTC. Translating it yields CASRETSGETQYF. The rearrangement links TRBV2 to TRBJ2-5; 10 bases match TRBD2. The CDR3 loop spans 13 amino acids. CDR1 SNHLY and CDR2 FYNNEI come from the germline V gene. With 6 bases clipped from V and 5 bases from J, the junction kept 3 bases outside the gene matches.

The sample holds one count of this clone. This chain joins TRBV10-2 and TRBJ2-7, with 14 bases aligning to TRBD2. The germline CDR1 and CDR2 sequences are WSHSY and SAAADI. The CDR3 spans 17 residues. V dropped 4 bases and J dropped 3; count of bases not matched to a gene: 8. CDR3 sequence reads: CASSVVTSGGARYEQYF. CDR3 DNA sequence: TGCGCCAGCAGTGTGGTGACTAGCGGGGGGGCTCGCTACGAGCAGTACTTC.

The chain employs TRBV2 and TRBJ2-7; 7 bases are shared with TRBD1. The CDR3 contains 14 residues. V dropped 4 bases and J dropped 3; count of bases not matched to a gene: 6. Per the germline V gene, CDR1 is SNHLY and CDR2 is FYNNEI. The chain's CDR3 is CASSGQGIGYEQYF. CDR3 DNA sequence: TGTGCCAGCAGTGGACAGGGAATCGGCTACGAGCAGTACTTC.

The gene calls are TRBV6-5 and TRBJ1-1; D gene unclear. The germline CDR1 and CDR2 sequences are MNHEY and SVGAGI. The CDR3 is made up of 14 amino acids. Between the trimmed V and J ends, which lost 5 bases and 2 bases, there was a span of 12 bases. CDR3 DNA: TGTGCCAGCAGTCCGGACTTCCTAAACACTGAAGCTTTCTTT. This gives the protein CASSPDFLNTEAFF.

Details on this clone: Other DNA sequences in the sample encode the same CDR3. This sequence joins TRBV7-2 and TRBJ2-1; weak D call: TRBD1 (5 bases). CDR1 and CDR2 (germline): SGHTA, FQGNSA. Trimming left V 3 bases short and J 2 bases short, with 5 bases between. The CDR3 length is 13 residues. CDR3 DNA sequence: TGTGCCAGCAGCTTGACAGCCTACAATGAGCAGTTCTTC. This encodes CASSLTAYNEQFF. The full variable domain, its missing parts supplied by reference TRBV7-2 and TRBJ2-1, is GAGVSQSPSNKVTEKGKDVELRCDPISGHTALYWYRQSLGQGLEFLIYFQGNSAPDKSGLPSDRFSAERTGGSVSTLTIQRTQQEDSAVYLCASSLTAYNEQFFGPGTRLTVL.

This clone was seen once. The chain is built from TRBV5-6 and TRBJ2-2; 7 positions match TRBD1. V trimming: 3 bases; J trimming: 5 bases; junction bases outside the gene matches: 10. The germline V gene has CDR1 SGHDT and CDR2 YYEEEE. CDR3 length equals 16 residues. The DNA for the CDR3 is TGTGCCAGCAGCTCAGACAGGGCGAGAAGTACCGGGGAGCTGTTTTTT. Translation: CASSSDRARSTGELFF. Variable domain in full (rest from reference TRBV5-6 and TRBJ2-2): DAGVTQSPTHLIKTRGQQVTLRCSPKSGHDTVSWYQQALGQGPQFIFQYYEEEERQRGNFPDRFSGHQFPNYSSELNVNALLLGDSALYLCASSSDRARSTGELFFGEGSRLTVL.